This T cell receptor beta chain was captured by sequencing in a study of cytomegalovirus exposure and HLA in healthy donors. Findings of the study overall: Some 16,000 TCR beta sequences were associated with HLA alleles at 0.05 false discovery rate in a later analysis. Association of a missense DCLRE1C variant with TCR beta V- and J-gene trimming was reported in a later analysis.

As for this clone: Its antigen is unidentified.

PCR used 60 Vbeta primers and 13 Jbeta primers. Under the authors' procedure: An analysis that came later counted some 85 million unique TCR beta chains, approximately 10 million shared. Here immunoSEQ multiplex PCR was the method, and the copy in TCRdb shows in-frame clones only, minus some. The V and J calls and clone size come from that table; D and trimming were worked out from the DNA. This table has 55,000 to 65,000 clones, 65% to 75% appearing once. V dropped 7 bases and J dropped 2 bases, with 14 bases sitting between them. This CDR3 has 15 amino acids. CDR1 and CDR2 from the germline V gene are LNHDA and SQIVND (reference sequence).

V gene TRBV19 combines with J gene TRBJ2-2; D may be TRBD2 (6 bases). The TCR comes from a man aged 25-40 years in good health and CMV-seropositive. The sample was PBMCs. The CDR3 here is CASTIGLPNTGELFF. The CDR3 nucleotides read TGTGCCAGTACTATTGGACTACCAAACACCGGGGAGCTGTTTTTT.